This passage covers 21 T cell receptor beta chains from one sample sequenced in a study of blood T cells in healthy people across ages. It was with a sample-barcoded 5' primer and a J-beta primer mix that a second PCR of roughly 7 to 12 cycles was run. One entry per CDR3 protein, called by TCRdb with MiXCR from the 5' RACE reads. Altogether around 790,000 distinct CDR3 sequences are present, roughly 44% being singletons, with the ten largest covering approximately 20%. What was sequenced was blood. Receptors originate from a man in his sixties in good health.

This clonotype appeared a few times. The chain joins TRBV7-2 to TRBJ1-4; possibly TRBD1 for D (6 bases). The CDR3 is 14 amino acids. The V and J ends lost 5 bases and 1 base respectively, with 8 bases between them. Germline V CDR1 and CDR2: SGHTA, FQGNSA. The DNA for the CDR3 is TGTGCCAGCAGCCCGGACAGAACTAATGAAAAACTGTTTTTT. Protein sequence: CASSPDRTNEKLFF.

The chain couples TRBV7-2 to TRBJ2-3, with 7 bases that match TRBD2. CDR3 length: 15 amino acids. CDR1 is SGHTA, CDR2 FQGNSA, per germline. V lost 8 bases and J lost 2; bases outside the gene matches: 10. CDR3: CASGGSSGYTDTQYF. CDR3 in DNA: TGTGCCAGCGGAGGCTCTAGCGGTTACACAGATACGCAGTATTTT.

The DNA for the CDR3 is TGTGCCAGCAGTACCCTACAGGGGATAAGCGAAGCTTTCTTT. This gives the protein CASSTLQGISEAFF. The chain recombines TRBV6-5 with TRBJ1-1, with 7 bases aligning to TRBD1. The germline V gene has CDR1 MNHEY and CDR2 SVGAGI. V gave up 5 bases and J gave up 8 bases; unmatched junction bases: 11. CDR3 length: 14 amino acids.

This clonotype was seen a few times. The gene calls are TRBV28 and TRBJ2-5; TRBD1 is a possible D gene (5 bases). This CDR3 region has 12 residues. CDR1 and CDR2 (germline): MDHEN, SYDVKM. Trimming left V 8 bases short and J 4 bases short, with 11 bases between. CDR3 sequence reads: CASSKGLETQYF. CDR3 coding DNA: TGTGCCAGCTCTAAGGGGTTAGAGACCCAGTACTTC.

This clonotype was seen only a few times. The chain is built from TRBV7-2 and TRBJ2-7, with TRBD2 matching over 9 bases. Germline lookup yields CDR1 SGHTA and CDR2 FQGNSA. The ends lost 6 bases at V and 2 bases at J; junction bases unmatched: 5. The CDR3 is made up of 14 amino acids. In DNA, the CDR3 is TGTGCCAGCAGGAGGACTAGCGCTACCTACGAGCAGTACTTC. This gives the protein CASRRTSATYEQYF.

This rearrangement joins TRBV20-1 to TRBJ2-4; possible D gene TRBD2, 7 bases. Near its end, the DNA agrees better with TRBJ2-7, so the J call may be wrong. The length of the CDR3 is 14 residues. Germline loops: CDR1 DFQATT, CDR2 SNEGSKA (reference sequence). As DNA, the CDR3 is TGCAGTGCTAGGGGTCGGGGGGCAAGCTACGAGCAGTACTTC. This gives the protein CSARGRGASYEQYF.

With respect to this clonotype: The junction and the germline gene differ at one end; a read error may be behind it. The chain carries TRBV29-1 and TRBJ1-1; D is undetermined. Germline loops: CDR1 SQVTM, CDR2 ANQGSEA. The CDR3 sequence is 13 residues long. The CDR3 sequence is CSVSPTVNIEAFF. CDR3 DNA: TGCAGCGTTTCCCCTACTGTGAACATTGAAGCTTTCTTT.

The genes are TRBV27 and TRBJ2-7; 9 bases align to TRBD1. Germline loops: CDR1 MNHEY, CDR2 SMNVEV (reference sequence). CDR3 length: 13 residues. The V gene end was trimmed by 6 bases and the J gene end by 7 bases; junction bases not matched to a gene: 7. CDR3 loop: CASSGTGRLEQYF. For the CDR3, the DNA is TGTGCCAGCAGCGGGACAGGGAGGTTAGAGCAGTACTTC.

The CDR3 is CASSQETSGVNEQFF. The CDR3 DNA reads TGCGCCAGCAGCCAAGAGACTAGCGGGGTAAATGAGCAGTTCTTC. V is TRBV4-1 and J is TRBJ2-1; 11 bases are shared with TRBD2. The CDR3 contains 15 residues. V shed 0 bases and J 7 bases; nucleotides not matched to a gene: 2. Germline V CDR1 and CDR2: MGHRA, YSYEKL.

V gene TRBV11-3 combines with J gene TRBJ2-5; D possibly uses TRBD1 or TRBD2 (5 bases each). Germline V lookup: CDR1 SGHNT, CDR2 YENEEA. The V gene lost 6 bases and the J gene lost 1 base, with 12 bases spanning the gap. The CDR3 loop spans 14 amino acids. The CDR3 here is CASSPRDPQETQYF. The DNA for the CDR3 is TGTGCCAGCAGTCCCCGGGACCCCCAAGAGACCCAGTACTTC.

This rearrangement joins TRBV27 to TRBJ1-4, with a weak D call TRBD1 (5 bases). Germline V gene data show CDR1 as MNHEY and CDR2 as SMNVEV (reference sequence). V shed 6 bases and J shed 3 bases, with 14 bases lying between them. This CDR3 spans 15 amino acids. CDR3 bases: TGTGCCAGCAGGTCTCAGGGTTCGGCTAATGAAAAACTGTTTTTT. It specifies CASRSQGSANEKLFF.

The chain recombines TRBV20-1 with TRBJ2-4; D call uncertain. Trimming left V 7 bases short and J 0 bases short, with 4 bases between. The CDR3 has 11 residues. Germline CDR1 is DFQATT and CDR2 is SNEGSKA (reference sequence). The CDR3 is CSGGAKNIQYF. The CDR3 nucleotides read TGCAGTGGAGGAGCCAAAAACATTCAGTACTTC.

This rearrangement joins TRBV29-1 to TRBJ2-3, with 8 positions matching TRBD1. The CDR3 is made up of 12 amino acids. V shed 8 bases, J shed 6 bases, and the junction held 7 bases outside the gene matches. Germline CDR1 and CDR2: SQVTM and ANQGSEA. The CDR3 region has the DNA TGCAGCCTTCGGACAGGGATGGATACGCAGTATTTT. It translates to CSLRTGMDTQYF.

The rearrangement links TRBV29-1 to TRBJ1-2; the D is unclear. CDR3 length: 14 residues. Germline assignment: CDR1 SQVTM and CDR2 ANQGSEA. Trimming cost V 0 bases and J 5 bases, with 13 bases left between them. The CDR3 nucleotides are TGCAGCGTTGAAGATCGTGGGAAAAGGTATGGCTACACCTTC. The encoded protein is CSVEDRGKRYGYTF.

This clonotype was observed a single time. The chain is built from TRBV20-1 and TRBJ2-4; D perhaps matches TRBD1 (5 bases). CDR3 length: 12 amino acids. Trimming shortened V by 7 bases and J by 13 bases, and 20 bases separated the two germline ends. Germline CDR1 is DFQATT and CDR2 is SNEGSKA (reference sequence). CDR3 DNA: TGCAGTGGATTGTCAGATTCAGGGATGCAGTACTTC. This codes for CSGLSDSGMQYF.

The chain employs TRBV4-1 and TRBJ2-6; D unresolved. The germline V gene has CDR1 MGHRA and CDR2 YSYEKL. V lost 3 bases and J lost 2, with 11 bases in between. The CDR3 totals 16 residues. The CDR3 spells CASSHQIWTGANVLTF. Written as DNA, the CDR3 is TGCGCCAGCAGCCATCAGATCTGGACTGGGGCCAACGTCCTGACTTTC.

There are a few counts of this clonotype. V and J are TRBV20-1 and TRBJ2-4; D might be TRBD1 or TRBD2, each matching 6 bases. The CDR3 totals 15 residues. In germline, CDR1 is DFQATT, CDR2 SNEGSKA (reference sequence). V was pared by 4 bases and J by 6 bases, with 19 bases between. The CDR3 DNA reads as TGCAGTGCTAAGATCCCGGGGGCTTCAGGAAACATTCAGTACTTC. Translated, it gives CSAKIPGASGNIQYF.

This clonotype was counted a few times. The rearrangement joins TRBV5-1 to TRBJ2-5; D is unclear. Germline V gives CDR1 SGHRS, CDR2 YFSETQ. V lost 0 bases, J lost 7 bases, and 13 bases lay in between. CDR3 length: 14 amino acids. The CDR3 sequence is CASSLEPGLGTQYF. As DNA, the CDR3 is TGCGCCAGCAGCTTGGAGCCTGGTTTGGGGACCCAGTACTTC. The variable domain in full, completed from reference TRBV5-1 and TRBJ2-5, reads KAGVTQTPRYLIKTRGQQVTLSCSPISGHRSVSWYQQTPGQGLQFLFEYFSETQRNKGNFPGRFSGRQFSNSRSEMNVSTLELGDSALYLCASSLEPGLGTQYFGPGTRLLVL.

CDR3 region: CASTDGERSYEQYF. For the CDR3, the DNA is TGTGCCAGCACCGACGGGGAGAGATCCTACGAGCAGTACTTC. V and J are TRBV6-2 or TRBV6-3 and TRBJ2-7, with D maybe TRBD2 (5 bases). CDR1 is MNHEY, CDR2 SVGEGT, per germline. Trimming stripped 7 bases from V and 1 base from J, with 14 bases between. There are 14 residues in the CDR3.

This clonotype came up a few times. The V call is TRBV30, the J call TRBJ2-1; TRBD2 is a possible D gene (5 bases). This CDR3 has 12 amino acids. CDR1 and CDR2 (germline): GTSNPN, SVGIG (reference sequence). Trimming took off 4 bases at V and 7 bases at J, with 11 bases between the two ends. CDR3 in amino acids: CAWKGGGNEQFF. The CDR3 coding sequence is TGTGCCTGGAAAGGAGGTGGAAATGAGCAGTTCTTC.

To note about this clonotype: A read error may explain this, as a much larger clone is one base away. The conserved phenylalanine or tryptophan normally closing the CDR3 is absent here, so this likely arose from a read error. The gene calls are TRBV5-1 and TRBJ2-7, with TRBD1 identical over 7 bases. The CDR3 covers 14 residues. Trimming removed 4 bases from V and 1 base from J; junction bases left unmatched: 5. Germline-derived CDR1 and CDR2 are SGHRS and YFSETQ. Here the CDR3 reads CASSLRQGSYEQYI. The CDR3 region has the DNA TGCGCCAGCAGCCTCCGACAGGGTTCCTACGAGCAGTACATC.